This TCR beta chain was obtained from a study of technical replicates of blood from four donors. The method was immunoSEQ multiplex PCR; TCRdb's version includes in-frame clones alone and lacks a portion of them. Of about 60,000 clones detected, about 88% appear once; the ten largest clones hold approximately 5%. Trimming took off 1 base at V and 7 bases at J, with 9 bases between the two ends. Per germline, CDR1 SGDLS and CDR2 YYNGEE. The CDR3 loop spans 14 amino acids. The source of this sequence is a human donor in good health. Some clones in this sample may be carry-over from other donors' samples. The chain joins TRBV9 to TRBJ1-6; tentatively, D is TRBD1 (5 bases). The sequenced material came from PBMCs. This CDR3 reads CASSVTGSNSPLHF. The CDR3 region has the DNA TGTGCCAGCAGCGTAACAGGTTCGAATTCACCCCTCCACTTT.